Sequencing of this TCR beta chain was carried out in a study of neurological immune-mediated disorders. The study, taken as a whole, reports: Phylogenetically, 18 of 34 multiple sclerosis patients' repertoires fell into one related-CDR3 cluster, a possible signature.

Over 180 million TCR-beta sequences (from 15-18 subjects) were yielded by each sequencing run. TCRdb reprocessed the 5' RACE reads via MiXCR and lists one record per CDR3 protein. The profile shows more than 45,000 distinct CDR3 sequences, roughly 2.5% of them singletons. In its sample, this clonotype was seen many times. Its matching antigen is unknown. The starting material, 2 million PBMCs stored at -80 C, gave rise to the unsorted libraries. The CDR3 totals 15 residues. CDR1 is MNHEY, CDR2 SVGEGT, per germline. V lost 8 bases and J lost 2, with 18 bases in between. This TCR came from a man aged 45-65 years with multiple sclerosis. The sequenced sample consisted of PBMCs. This sequence joins TRBV6-2 or TRBV6-3 and TRBJ2-5; the D gene could be TRBD1 or TRBD2 (5 bases each). In DNA form, the CDR3 reads TGTGCCAGCTACTCCCTGCCGGGACCGCAAGAGACCCAGTACTTC. This translates into CASYSLPGPQETQYF.